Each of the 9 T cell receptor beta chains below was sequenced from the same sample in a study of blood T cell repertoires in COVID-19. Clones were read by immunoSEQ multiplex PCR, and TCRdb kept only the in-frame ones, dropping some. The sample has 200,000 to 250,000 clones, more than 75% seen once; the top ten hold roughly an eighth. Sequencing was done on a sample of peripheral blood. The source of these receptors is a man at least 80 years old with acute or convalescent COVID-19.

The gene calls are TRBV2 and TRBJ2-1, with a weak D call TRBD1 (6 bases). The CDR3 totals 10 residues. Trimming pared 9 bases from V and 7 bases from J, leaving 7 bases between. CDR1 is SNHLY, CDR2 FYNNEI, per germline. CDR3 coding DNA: TGTGCCAGTCAGGGGAATGAGCAGTTCTTC. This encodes CASQGNEQFF.

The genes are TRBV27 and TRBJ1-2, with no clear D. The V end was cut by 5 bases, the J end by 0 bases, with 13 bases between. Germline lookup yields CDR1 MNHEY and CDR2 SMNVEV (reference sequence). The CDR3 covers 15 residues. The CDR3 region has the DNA TGTGCCAGCAGTGCCACCAATACAGCTAACTATGGCTACACCTTC. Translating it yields CASSATNTANYGYTF.

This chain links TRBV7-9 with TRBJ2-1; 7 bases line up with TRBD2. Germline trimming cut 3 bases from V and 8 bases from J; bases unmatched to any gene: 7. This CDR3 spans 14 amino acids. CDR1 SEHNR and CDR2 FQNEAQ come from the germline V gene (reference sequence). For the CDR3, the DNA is TGTGCCAGCAGCTTCTTGGGTGGGGGGGATGAGCAGTTCTTC. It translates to CASSFLGGGDEQFF.

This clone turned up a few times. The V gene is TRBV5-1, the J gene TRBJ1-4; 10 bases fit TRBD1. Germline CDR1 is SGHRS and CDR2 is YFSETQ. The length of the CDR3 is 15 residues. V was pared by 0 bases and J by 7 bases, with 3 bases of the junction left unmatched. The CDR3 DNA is TGCGCCAGCAGCTTGGCAGGACAGGGGGGTGAAAAACTGTTTTTT. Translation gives CASSLAGQGGEKLFF.

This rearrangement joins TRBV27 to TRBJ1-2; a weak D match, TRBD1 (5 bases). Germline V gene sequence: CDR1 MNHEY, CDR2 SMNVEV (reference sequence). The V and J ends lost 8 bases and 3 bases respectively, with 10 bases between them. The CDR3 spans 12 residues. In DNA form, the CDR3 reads TGTGCCAGCGCTGACAGCTACTATGGCTACACCTTC. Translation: CASADSYYGYTF.

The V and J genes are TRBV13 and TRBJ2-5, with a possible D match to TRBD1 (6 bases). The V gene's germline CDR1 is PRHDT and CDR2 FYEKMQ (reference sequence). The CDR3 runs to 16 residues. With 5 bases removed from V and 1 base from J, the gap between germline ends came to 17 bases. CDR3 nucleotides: TGTGCCAGCAGCACCCTGGGGGCCTCTCCCCAAGAGACCCAGTACTTC. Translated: CASSTLGASPQETQYF.

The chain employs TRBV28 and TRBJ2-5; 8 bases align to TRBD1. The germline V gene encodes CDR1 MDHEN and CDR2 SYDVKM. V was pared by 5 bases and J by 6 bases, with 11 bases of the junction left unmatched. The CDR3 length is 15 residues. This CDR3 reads CASSPGQGQMKTQYF. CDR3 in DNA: TGTGCCAGCAGTCCAGGACAGGGCCAAATGAAGACCCAGTACTTC.

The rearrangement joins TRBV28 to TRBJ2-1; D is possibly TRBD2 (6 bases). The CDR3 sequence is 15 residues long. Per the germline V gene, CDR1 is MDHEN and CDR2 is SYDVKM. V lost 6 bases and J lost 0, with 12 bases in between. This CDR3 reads CASRPGVSSYNEQFF. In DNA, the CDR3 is TGTGCCAGCAGACCGGGGGTGAGCTCCTACAATGAGCAGTTCTTC.

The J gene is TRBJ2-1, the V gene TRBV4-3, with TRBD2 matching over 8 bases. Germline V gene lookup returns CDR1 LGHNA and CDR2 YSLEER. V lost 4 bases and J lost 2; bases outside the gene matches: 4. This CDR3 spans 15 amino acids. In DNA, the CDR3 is TGCGCCAGCAGCCCGGGGGGGAGTCCCTACAATGAGCAGTTCTTC. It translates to CASSPGGSPYNEQFF.